The present entry profiles one TCR beta chain with its context. Its cognate antigen has yet to be identified. Base qualities are missing; no much larger clone stands one base away. The CDR3 runs 13 amino acids, cysteine and phenylalanine included. Only the CDR3 DNA is retained, 39 bases long and in frame from the first base. CDR1 and CDR2, per the germline V gene (reference sequence), are LGHDT and YNNKEL. V lost 3 bases and J lost 1 base; the stretch between them is 6 bases long. The source of the sample is a study of T-cell memory formation after mild COVID-19 (dated by TCRdb to the early 2020s). A note on the overall study: Most TCR sequence clusters were specific to one of the two donors. The cohort was made up of two young adult volunteers, one female and one male, who were previously healthy. In two donors, T-cell clones that expanded and contracted after mild COVID-19 were tracked by sequencing TCRalpha and TCRbeta repertoires over time. The study at large found these results: Contracting CD4+ clones were found mainly in CM and EM memory subsets, while CD8+ clones were enriched in EMRA. Only a couple of mild cases were covered by the study, and larger cohorts that include severe cases with pre-infection samples were considered necessary. The second-wave clones that peaked on day 37 were not confirmed to be SARS-CoV-2 specific. Balanced CD4/CD8 phenotypes were observed for clones contracting from day 15 to 85, whereas a bias towards CD4+ was observed for a second wave of clones expanding from day 15 to 37. Some responding clones were found in pre-infection memory, which suggests that pre-existing cross-reactive memory T cells took part in the SARS-CoV-2 response.

Instrument on record: Illumina NovaSeq 6000. cDNA libraries for TCRalpha and TCRbeta were prepared by 5'RACE using constant-segment primers, with sample barcodes and unique molecular identifiers added. RNA was extracted from every sample with Trizol reagent. Libraries were amplified in two PCR steps, with a second sample barcode and Illumina TruSeq adapters added in the second step. Libraries were sequenced on an Illumina NovaSeq with 2 x 150 bp paired-end reads. On the authors' methods: The reads were demultiplexed and collapsed into UMI-guided consensus sequences using migec v1.2.7. Using mixcr v2.1.11, the UMI consensuses were aligned to TRA and TRB V and J templates and assembled into clonotypes. Clonotypes were classified as expanded or contracted when called significant by both edgeR and NoisET, with noise models trained on biological replicates. edgeR calls used a false discovery rate-adjusted p below 0.01 and a log2 fold-change threshold of 1. As an exploratory analysis of dynamics, max-normalized trajectories of the 1000 most abundant clonotypes were examined by PCA with hierarchical clustering. Separately sequenced CD4+ and CD8+ repertoires were used to assign a CD4 or CD8 phenotype to each responding clone. Using fastp at Q25 and MiXCR, TCRdb reprocessed the public reads and kept productive beta chains. Identical CDR3 proteins give one entry, which carries the most common genes and DNA. TCRdb, not the original authors, processed these V and J calls. The sample has fewer than 500,000 distinct CDR3 sequences on record, around a quarter of them singletons. The top ten constitute about an eighth of the sample.

Ficoll-Paque density gradient centrifugation was the method used to isolate PBMCs. The rearrangement combines TRBV3-1 with TRBJ1-1; the D gene identity is not certain. The sequenced sample consisted of PBMCs or a T cell subset sorted from them (not recorded which). The TCR was taken from an adult woman who had mild COVID-19 (a few samples of this study predate the infection). The sample titles of this study are shuffled in the database, so cell type and time point are left out; the donor was told from shared clones. The CDR3 in this case is CASSQKTNTEAFF. The bases are TGTGCCAGCAGCCAGAAAACGAACACTGAAGCTTTCTTT.